This T cell receptor (beta chain) is from a study of neurological immune-mediated disorders. In its sample, this clonotype was seen a few times. A junction boundary mismatches the germline segment, possibly from a read error. Via MiXCR, TCRdb re-called the 5' RACE reads, giving one row per CDR3 protein. The data hold about 60,000 distinct CDR3 sequences, with roughly 3.5% observed a single time. Germline CDR1 and CDR2: DFQATT and SNEGSKA (reference sequence). CDR3 length: 15 residues. This TCR derives from a man aged 25 to 40 with multiple sclerosis. What was sequenced was PBMCs. The chain carries TRBV20-1 and TRBJ1-5; 8 bases are a match to TRBD1. The DNA of the CDR3 is TGCAGTGCTAGAGACGTAACAGGGGGGAATCAGCCCCAGAATTTT. It translates to CSARDVTGGNQPQNF.